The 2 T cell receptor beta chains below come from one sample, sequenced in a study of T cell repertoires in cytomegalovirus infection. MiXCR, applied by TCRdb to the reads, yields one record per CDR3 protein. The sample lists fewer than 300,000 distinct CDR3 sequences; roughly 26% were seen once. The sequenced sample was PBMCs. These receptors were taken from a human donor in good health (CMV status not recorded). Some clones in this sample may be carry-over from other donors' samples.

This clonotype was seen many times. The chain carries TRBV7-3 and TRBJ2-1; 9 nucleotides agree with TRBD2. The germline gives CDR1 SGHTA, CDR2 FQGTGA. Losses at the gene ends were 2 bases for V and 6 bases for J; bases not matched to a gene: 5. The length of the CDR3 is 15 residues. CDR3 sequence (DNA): TGTGCCAGCAGCTTAGGAGCGGGGGGCCCCAATGAGCAGTTCTTC. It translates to CASSLGAGGPNEQFF.

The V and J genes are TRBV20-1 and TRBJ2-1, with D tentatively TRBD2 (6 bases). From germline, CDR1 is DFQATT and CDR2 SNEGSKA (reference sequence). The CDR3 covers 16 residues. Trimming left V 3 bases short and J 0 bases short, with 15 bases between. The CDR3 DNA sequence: TGCAGTGCTAGTGGATTTGCGGGGAGCTCCTACAATGAGCAGTTCTTC. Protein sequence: CSASGFAGSSYNEQFF.